A selection of T cell receptor beta chains follows, all from one sample in a study of OX40 agonist ivuxolimab in advanced cancers. Libraries were prepared by immunoSEQ multiplex PCR; TCRdb keeps only in-frame clonotypes and omits some of them. This sample has roughly 60,000 clones, with 80% to 90% found just once. The input for sequencing was CD4+ or CD8+ T cells sorted from blood, taken in a trial of the OX40 agonist ivuxolimab. All receptors come from an adult with an advanced solid tumor such as melanoma, head and neck, liver or kidney cancer. CDR3s include the opening cysteine and the closing phenylalanine or tryptophan. Each record gives: V gene, D gene, J gene, clone size, CDR3 DNA, CDR3 protein. D genes are given only for firm matches. Some rows mark clone size as missing; the rest say once, few, many or name a class of expanded clone.

v_call: TRBV6-5
d_call: TRBD1
j_call: TRBJ1-2
clone_size: NA
cdr3_nt: TGTGCCAGCAGTTTCGAACCGGGACAGGCCTATGGCTACACCTTC
cdr3_aa: CASSFEPGQAYGYTF

v_call: TRBV7-2
d_call: TRBD1
j_call: TRBJ1-2
clone_size: NA
cdr3_nt: TGTGCCAGCAGCCCGCGGACAGGGGGCGCCGAGGGCTACACCTTC
cdr3_aa: CASSPRTGGAEGYTF

v_call: TRBV5-5
d_call: NA
j_call: TRBJ1-2
clone_size: NA
cdr3_nt: TGTGCCAGCAGCTTGACATCGCAGGGTGGCTACACCTTC
cdr3_aa: CASSLTSQGGYTF

v_call: TRBV5-1
d_call: TRBD1
j_call: TRBJ2-1
clone_size: NA
cdr3_nt: TGCGCCAGCAGCCCCGGGACAGGGTACAATGAGCAGTTCTTC
cdr3_aa: CASSPGTGYNEQFF

v_call: TRBV19
d_call: NA
j_call: TRBJ1-1
clone_size: NA
cdr3_nt: TGTGCCAGTAGCGACCCCCCCGGGACTGCGAACACTGAAGCTTTCTTT
cdr3_aa: CASSDPPGTANTEAFF

v_call: TRBV28
d_call: NA
j_call: TRBJ2-7
clone_size: NA
cdr3_nt: TGTGCCAGCAGCCCCGGGTCCTACGAGCAGTACTTC
cdr3_aa: CASSPGSYEQYF

v_call: TRBV15
d_call: NA
j_call: TRBJ1-5
clone_size: NA
cdr3_nt: TGTGCCACCAGCAGAGGACAGGCAAATCAGCCCCAGCATTTT
cdr3_aa: CATSRGQANQPQHF

v_call: TRBV9
d_call: NA
j_call: TRBJ2-2
clone_size: NA
cdr3_nt: TGTGCCAGCAGCGTAGCATCGGGAACCGGGGAGCTGTTTTTT
cdr3_aa: CASSVASGTGELFF

v_call: TRBV7-8
d_call: NA
j_call: TRBJ2-3
clone_size: NA
cdr3_nt: TGTGCCAGCAGCAAATTCGGACTGAGAAGCACAGATACGCAGTATTTT
cdr3_aa: CASSKFGLRSTDTQYF

v_call: TRBV18
d_call: TRBD1
j_call: TRBJ1-3
clone_size: NA
cdr3_nt: TGTGCCAGCTCACCACTTGGACAGGGCTTAACCTCTGGAAACACCATATATTTT
cdr3_aa: CASSPLGQGLTSGNTIYF

v_call: TRBV7-9
d_call: NA
j_call: TRBJ1-6
clone_size: NA
cdr3_nt: TGTGCCAGCAGCTCCCTTGGTGGCAGGGGAGGCCATAATTCACCCCTCCACTTT
cdr3_aa: CASSSLGGRGGHNSPLHF

v_call: TRBV21-1
d_call: NA
j_call: TRBJ1-5
clone_size: NA
cdr3_nt: TGTGCCAGCCCGAAAGGGATTTATAGCAATCAGTCCCAGCATTTT
cdr3_aa: CASPKGIYSNQSQHF

v_call: TRBV4-2
d_call: NA
j_call: TRBJ1-3
clone_size: few
cdr3_nt: TGTGCCAGCAGCCAAGAGACCCAAATCTCTGGAAACACCATATATTTT
cdr3_aa: CASSQETQISGNTIYF

v_call: TRBV28
d_call: TRBD2
j_call: TRBJ2-7
clone_size: NA
cdr3_nt: TGTGCCAGCAGTTTAATCCTAGCGGGAGGTGAGCAGTACTTC
cdr3_aa: CASSLILAGGEQYF

v_call: TRBV6-5
d_call: TRBD1
j_call: TRBJ2-7
clone_size: NA
cdr3_nt: TGTGCCAGCAGCCTGGGACAGAATTACGAGCAGTACTTC
cdr3_aa: CASSLGQNYEQYF

v_call: TRBV6-6
d_call: NA
j_call: TRBJ2-5
clone_size: NA
cdr3_nt: TGTGCCAGCGGGTGGAGAGAGCAGTACTTC
cdr3_aa: CASGWREQYF

v_call: TRBV6-9
d_call: NA
j_call: TRBJ1-6
clone_size: NA
cdr3_nt: TGTGCCAGCAGTCCTCTACAGAATTCACCCCTCCACTTT
cdr3_aa: CASSPLQNSPLHF

v_call: TRBV5-1
d_call: NA
j_call: TRBJ2-1
clone_size: NA
cdr3_nt: TGCGCCAGCAGCTTGGGTCCCTCCCCCAATGAGCAGTTCTTC
cdr3_aa: CASSLGPSPNEQFF

v_call: TRBV6-6
d_call: TRBD1
j_call: TRBJ2-7
clone_size: NA
cdr3_nt: TGTGCCAGCAGATCCAGACAGGGGGCCTCCTACGAGCAGTACTTC
cdr3_aa: CASRSRQGASYEQYF

v_call: TRBV19
d_call: TRBD2
j_call: TRBJ2-2
clone_size: NA
cdr3_nt: TGTGCCAGTAGTATAGGGGTAGGAGCGGGACGGGGTTCCGGGGAGCTGTTTTTT
cdr3_aa: CASSIGVGAGRGSGELFF

v_call: TRBV5-8
d_call: NA
j_call: TRBJ1-1
clone_size: NA
cdr3_nt: TGTGCCAGCAGCTTGACATACACTGAAGCTTTCTTT
cdr3_aa: CASSLTYTEAFF

v_call: TRBV5-4
d_call: TRBD1
j_call: TRBJ2-2
clone_size: NA
cdr3_nt: TGTGCCAGCAGCATAGACAGGGGTTACACCGGGGAGCTGTTTTTT
cdr3_aa: CASSIDRGYTGELFF

v_call: TRBV19
d_call: TRBD1
j_call: TRBJ2-3
clone_size: once
cdr3_nt: TGTGCCAGTAGTATTAGGACAGGGAGCACAGATACGCAGTATTTT
cdr3_aa: CASSIRTGSTDTQYF

v_call: TRBV5-1
d_call: NA
j_call: TRBJ2-7
clone_size: NA
cdr3_nt: TGCGCCAGCAGCTTGAGTTCGGGATCGTCGGCCCCGGTCTACGAGCAGTACTTC
cdr3_aa: CASSLSSGSSAPVYEQYF

v_call: TRBV2
d_call: NA
j_call: TRBJ2-3
clone_size: NA
cdr3_nt: TGTGCCAGCAGTAGAGGGATTAGCACAGATACGCAGTATTTT
cdr3_aa: CASSRGISTDTQYF

v_call: TRBV9
d_call: TRBD2
j_call: TRBJ2-2
clone_size: once
cdr3_nt: TGTGCCAGCAGCGTAGGGACGGGGGGAAACACCGGGGAGCTGTTTTTT
cdr3_aa: CASSVGTGGNTGELFF

v_call: TRBV4-1
d_call: NA
j_call: TRBJ1-5
clone_size: NA
cdr3_nt: TGCGCCAGCAGCCAAGTTTTGGGGAAAAGCAATCAGCCCCAGCATTTT
cdr3_aa: CASSQVLGKSNQPQHF

v_call: TRBV7-3
d_call: NA
j_call: TRBJ1-5
clone_size: few
cdr3_nt: TGTGCCAGCAGCTTAGAACTCGGGGTCCCCCATCAGCCCCAGCATTTT
cdr3_aa: CASSLELGVPHQPQHF

v_call: TRBV5-6
d_call: NA
j_call: TRBJ2-3
clone_size: NA
cdr3_nt: TGTGCCAGCAGCTTCTGGCGGGACAGCACAGATACGCAGTATTTT
cdr3_aa: CASSFWRDSTDTQYF

v_call: TRBV5-1
d_call: TRBD1
j_call: TRBJ1-1
clone_size: NA
cdr3_nt: TGCGCCAGCAGCCAAACCCGGGACAGGGATGTAAACACTGAAGCTTTCTTT
cdr3_aa: CASSQTRDRDVNTEAFF

v_call: TRBV6-1
d_call: NA
j_call: TRBJ1-6
clone_size: NA
cdr3_nt: TGTGCCAGCAGTGAACTCGCAGCTCAAAATTCACCCCTCCACTTT
cdr3_aa: CASSELAAQNSPLHF

v_call: TRBV4-1
d_call: NA
j_call: TRBJ1-1
clone_size: NA
cdr3_nt: TGCGCCAGCAGCCAAGGGGTTAGGACTGAAGCTTTCTTT
cdr3_aa: CASSQGVRTEAFF

v_call: TRBV28
d_call: NA
j_call: TRBJ1-1
clone_size: NA
cdr3_nt: TGTGCCAGCAGCCCCCTGGGTGCTATGATGAACACTGAAGCTTTCTTT
cdr3_aa: CASSPLGAMMNTEAFF

v_call: TRBV4-2
d_call: NA
j_call: TRBJ2-5
clone_size: NA
cdr3_nt: TGTGCCAGCAGCCAAGATTGGCTAGCCCAGGATGTGACCCAGTACTTC
cdr3_aa: CASSQDWLAQDVTQYF

v_call: TRBV7-2
d_call: NA
j_call: TRBJ2-2
clone_size: NA
cdr3_nt: TGTGCCAGCAGCTTACGGGCGGGGAACGCCGGGGAGCTGTTTTTT
cdr3_aa: CASSLRAGNAGELFF

v_call: TRBV28
d_call: NA
j_call: TRBJ1-5
clone_size: NA
cdr3_nt: TGTGCCAGCAGTCGACAGCCGAATCAGCCCCAGCATTTT
cdr3_aa: CASSRQPNQPQHF

v_call: TRBV7-9
d_call: NA
j_call: TRBJ2-7
clone_size: medium-sized
cdr3_nt: TGTGCCAGCAGCCCTGGAGGGGCCTACGAGCAGTACTTC
cdr3_aa: CASSPGGAYEQYF

v_call: TRBV28
d_call: NA
j_call: TRBJ2-5
clone_size: NA
cdr3_nt: TGTGCCAGCAGTTTTTCTAGCGCAGAGACCCAGTACTTC
cdr3_aa: CASSFSSAETQYF

v_call: TRBV18
d_call: NA
j_call: TRBJ2-1
clone_size: NA
cdr3_nt: TGTGCCAGCTCACCGGGGTTGGAGCAGTTCTTC
cdr3_aa: CASSPGLEQFF

v_call: TRBV10-3
d_call: NA
j_call: TRBJ1-2
clone_size: NA
cdr3_nt: TGTGCCATCAGTGAGTTGACAGGAGACTATGGCTACACCTTC
cdr3_aa: CAISELTGDYGYTF